This TCR beta chain was sequenced during a study of cytomegalovirus exposure and HLA in healthy donors. Study at large: In an earlier analysis, approximately 120 million unique TCR beta sequences were found from some 200 million T cells. Study-level points and caveats: When a later analysis compared HLA-associated TCR beta chains with equally common others, the HLA-associated chains turned out to be more clonally expanded and to have lower generation probabilities. TCR association rates varied by HLA locus in a later analysis, with DRB1 highest and HLA-C lowest. The only immune exposure information that was available was CMV serostatus.

Details on this clone: The antigen is unknown. A junction end diverges from the germline sequence, so it may reflect a read error.

The study ran its PCR with 60 Vbeta and 13 Jbeta primers. Clones were read by immunoSEQ multiplex PCR, and TCRdb kept only the in-frame ones, dropping some. The top ten clones hold 3.8% of a sample with fewer than 250,000 clones, about 72% of them seen once. Germline lookup yields CDR1 SEHNR and CDR2 FQNEAQ (reference sequence). The CDR3 length is 12 residues. The chain recombines TRBV7-9 with TRBJ2-7; the match to TRBD1 covers 7 bases. This TCR was recovered from a male donor in good health and CMV-seronegative. The sample comprised PBMCs. CDR3 DNA: TGTTCCAGCAGCTACGGACAGGACGAGCAGTACTTC. Translation gives CSSSYGQDEQYF.